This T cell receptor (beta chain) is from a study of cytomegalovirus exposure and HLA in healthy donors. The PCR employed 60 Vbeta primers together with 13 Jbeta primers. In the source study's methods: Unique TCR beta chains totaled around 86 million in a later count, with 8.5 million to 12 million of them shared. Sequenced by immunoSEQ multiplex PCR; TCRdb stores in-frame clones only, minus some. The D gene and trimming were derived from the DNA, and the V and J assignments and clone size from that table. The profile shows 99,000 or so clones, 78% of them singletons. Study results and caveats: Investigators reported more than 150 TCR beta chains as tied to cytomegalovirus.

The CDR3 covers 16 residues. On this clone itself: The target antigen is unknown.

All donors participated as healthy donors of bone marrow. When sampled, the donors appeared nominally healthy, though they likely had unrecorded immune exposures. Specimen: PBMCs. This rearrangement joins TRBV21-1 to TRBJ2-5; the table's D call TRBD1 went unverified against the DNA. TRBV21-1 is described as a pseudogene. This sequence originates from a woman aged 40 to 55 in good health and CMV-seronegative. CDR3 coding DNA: TGTGCCAGCAGCAAAGTATCGACAGCCCCCCAAGAGACCCAGTACTTC. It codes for CASSKVSTAPQETQYF.